A single sample gave rise to the 26 T cell receptor beta chains below, sequenced in a study of blood T cell repertoires in COVID-19. TCRdb keeps only in-frame clones here, not all; method: immunoSEQ multiplex PCR. The table has over 150,000 clones, roughly 87% seen once. Source material: PBMCs or T cells enriched from blood (not recorded which). The source is a woman aged 25 to 39 who had recovered from COVID-19.

The rearrangement uses TRBV6-5 and TRBJ2-3; D not certain. The CDR3 totals 13 residues. CDR1 and CDR2 (germline): MNHEY, SVGAGI. Trimming shortened V by 0 bases and J by 7 bases, and 8 bases separated the two germline ends. The CDR3: CASSYSHINTQYF. DNA of the CDR3: TGTGCCAGCAGTTACTCCCACATAAATACGCAGTATTTT.

This chain joins TRBV4-3 and TRBJ1-3; D perhaps matches TRBD1 (5 bases). CDR3 length equals 15 residues. The V gene's germline CDR1 is LGHNA and CDR2 YSLEER. Trimming took 0 bases from V and 4 from J, leaving 10 bases between them. The CDR3: CASSQDKGSGNTIYF. The CDR3, as DNA: TGCGCCAGCAGCCAAGATAAGGGGTCGGGAAACACCATATATTTT.

The gene calls are TRBV19 and TRBJ2-1; 11 nucleotides line up with TRBD1. The CDR3 is 16 amino acids. CDR1 and CDR2 from the germline V gene are LNHDA and SQIVND (reference sequence). V lost 5 bases and J lost 5; bases outside the gene matches: 8. CDR3 loop: CASSSKPGQGDNEQFF. The DNA for the CDR3 is TGTGCCAGTAGTTCCAAACCGGGACAGGGGGACAATGAGCAGTTCTTC.

The chain employs TRBV5-1 and TRBJ1-2, with a tentative D call TRBD1 (6 bases). Trimming cost V 3 bases and J 4 bases, with 19 bases left between them. Germline V lookup: CDR1 SGHRS, CDR2 YFSETQ. The CDR3 consists of 16 residues. CDR3 bases: TGCGCCAGCAGCTGGGGACATGAGCCTGGGTTCTATGGCTACACCTTC. Amino acid sequence: CASSWGHEPGFYGYTF.

V gene TRBV4-3 combines with J gene TRBJ1-1; 7 bases align to TRBD1. Germline CDR1 is LGHNA and CDR2 is YSLEER. After removal of 1 base from V and 2 bases from J, the junction contained 7 bases not matched to a gene. This CDR3 has 16 amino acids. CDR3 DNA sequence: TGCGCCAGCAGCCAAGGGGTCAGACAGGGAAACACTGAAGCTTTCTTT. Encoded protein: CASSQGVRQGNTEAFF.

This clone was counted a single time. The rearrangement joins TRBV19 to TRBJ1-5, with D perhaps matching TRBD1 (5 bases). Germline CDR1 reads LNHDA; CDR2 reads SQIVND (reference sequence). This CDR3 spans 14 amino acids. Trimming cost V 11 bases and J 4 bases, with 18 bases left between them. CDR3 loop: CAGSTGVGNQPQHF. The DNA for the CDR3 is TGTGCCGGCTCGACGGGGGTCGGGAATCAGCCCCAGCATTTT.

This chain uses TRBV19 with TRBJ1-1; no reliable D call. Germline lookup yields CDR1 LNHDA and CDR2 SQIVND (reference sequence). Trimming pared 6 bases from V and 6 bases from J, leaving 14 bases between. This CDR3 is built from 13 residues. As DNA, the CDR3 is TGTGCCAGTAGCAGGCTCGAACGGTCTGAAGCTTTCTTT. It encodes CASSRLERSEAFF.

This chain uses TRBV13 with TRBJ2-5, with 8 nucleotides matching TRBD1. Germline values: CDR1 PRHDT, CDR2 FYEKMQ (reference sequence). V lost 5 bases and J lost 3; bases outside the gene matches: 5. This CDR3 region has 14 residues. CDR3: CASSATTGEETQYF. In nucleotides, the CDR3 is TGTGCCAGCAGCGCTACGACAGGGGAAGAGACCCAGTACTTC.

The V gene is TRBV5-1, the J gene TRBJ2-7; TRBD2 matches 8 bases. The CDR3 runs to 14 residues. In germline, CDR1 is SGHRS, CDR2 YFSETQ. Trimming removed 6 bases from V and 0 bases from J; junction bases left unmatched: 5. CDR3 DNA sequence: TGCGCCAGCACCCGGGAGGGAAGCTCCTACGAGCAGTACTTC. It codes for CASTREGSSYEQYF. The entire variable domain, with the rest obtained from reference TRBV5-1 and TRBJ2-7, is as follows: KAGVTQTPRYLIKTRGQQVTLSCSPISGHRSVSWYQQTPGQGLQFLFEYFSETQRNKGNFPGRFSGRQFSNSRSEMNVSTLELGDSALYLCASTREGSSYEQYFGPGTRLTVT.

This chain uses TRBV6-6 with TRBJ2-5, with a possible D match to TRBD1 (6 bases). Germline loops: CDR1 MNHNY, CDR2 SVGAGI (reference sequence). V lost 6 bases, J lost 1 base, and 12 bases lay in between. CDR3 length: 14 residues. The CDR3 loop is CASSVQGSQETQYF. The CDR3, as DNA: TGTGCCAGCAGCGTACAGGGAAGCCAAGAGACCCAGTACTTC.

The chain links TRBV14 to TRBJ2-1; no clear D gene. There are 13 residues in the CDR3. Trimming took 4 bases from V and 5 from J, leaving 9 bases between them. Germline assignment: CDR1 SGHDN and CDR2 FVKESK. In DNA, the CDR3 is TGTGCCAGCAGCCCAGGATGGGACAATGAGCAGTTCTTC. This translates into CASSPGWDNEQFF.

J is TRBJ1-2 and V is TRBV25-1; a possible D gene is TRBD1 (5 bases). The V gene lost 9 bases and the J gene lost 8 bases, with 13 bases spanning the gap. The CDR3 has 11 amino acids. Germline lookup yields CDR1 MGHDK and CDR2 SYGVNS. The CDR3 DNA reads TGTGCCAGTAAAGCAGGGATCGGCTACACCTTC. Residues: CASKAGIGYTF.

The chain recombines TRBV11-2 with TRBJ2-5; tentative D call: TRBD2 (6 bases). This CDR3 is built from 15 residues. V gave up 0 bases and J gave up 4 bases, with 12 bases separating them. CDR1 SGHAT and CDR2 FQNNGV come from the germline V gene. The CDR3 nucleotides read TGTGCCAGCAGCTTAGATCGGGGAGGAGGAGAGACCCAGTACTTC. It is translated as CASSLDRGGGETQYF.

Here the CDR3 DNA reads TGTGCCACCAGTGATTTGGGGACTGAGAACACTGAAGCTTTCTTT. Encoded protein: CATSDLGTENTEAFF. This rearrangement joins TRBV24-1 to TRBJ1-1, with D possibly matching TRBD1 (5 bases). This CDR3 has 15 residues. The V end lost 0 bases, the J end lost 1 base, and 8 bases lay between the germline ends. CDR1 KGHDR and CDR2 SFDVKD come from the germline V gene.

The chain couples TRBV12-3 or TRBV12-4 to TRBJ1-5; a weak D match, TRBD1 (6 bases). The V end lost 6 bases, the J end lost 7 bases, and 13 bases lay between the germline ends. The CDR3 loop spans 13 amino acids. The CDR3 DNA follows: TGTGCCAGCAGAGTACAGGGATCCCAGCCCCAGCATTTT. Encoded protein: CASRVQGSQPQHF.

Comment on this clone: Other DNA sequences within the sample encode an identical CDR3. The chain combines TRBV7-3 with TRBJ1-1; D gene unclear. The CDR3 loop spans 12 amino acids. Trimming shortened V by 0 bases and J by 4 bases, and 3 bases separated the two germline ends. CDR1 is SGHTA, CDR2 FQGTGA, per germline. CDR3 coding DNA: TGTGCCAGCAGCTTAACCGGCACTGAAGCTTTCTTT. It encodes CASSLTGTEAFF.

The rearrangement joins TRBV5-1 to TRBJ1-4, with 9 bases matching TRBD1. CDR3 size: 15 residues. Germline V CDR1 and CDR2: SGHRS, YFSETQ. The junction had 7 bases not matched to a gene; V was cut back by 4 bases and J by 6 bases. In nucleotides, the CDR3 is TGCGCCAGCAGCCTAACAGGGGGCGAGGATGAAAAACTGTTTTTT. Translating gives CASSLTGGEDEKLFF.

This clone was seen only once. This chain links TRBV14 with TRBJ2-7; 10 bases map to TRBD2. V lost 0 bases to trimming and J lost 5 bases; unmatched junction nucleotides: 7. The length of the CDR3 is 16 residues. Per germline, CDR1 SGHDN and CDR2 FVKESK. CDR3 sequence: CASSQESGRADHEQYF. Written as DNA, the CDR3 is TGTGCCAGCAGCCAAGAAAGCGGGAGGGCCGATCACGAGCAGTACTTC. Full variable domain (outside the CDR3, taken from reference TRBV14 and TRBJ2-7): EAGVTQFPSHSVIEKGQTVTLRCDPISGHDNLYWYRRVMGKEIKFLLHFVKESKQDESGMPNNRFLAERTGGTYSTLKVQPAELEDSGVYFCASSQESGRADHEQYFGPGTRLTVT.

The V gene is TRBV5-6, the J gene TRBJ2-7; no clear D gene. The germline V gene has CDR1 SGHDT and CDR2 YYEEEE. The CDR3 length is 15 residues. With 3 bases removed from V and 0 bases from J, the gap between germline ends came to 13 bases. CDR3 sequence: CASSYRQASSYEQYF. CDR3 in DNA: TGTGCCAGCAGCTACCGGCAGGCCAGCTCCTACGAGCAGTACTTC.

J is TRBJ1-2 and V is TRBV20-1; TRBD1 is a possible D gene (5 bases). This CDR3 is 11 amino acids long. V lost 7 bases to trimming and J lost 4 bases, with 10 bases between them. Looked up from germline, CDR1 is DFQATT and CDR2 is SNEGSKA (reference sequence). The CDR3 reads CSVGHTYGYTF. Here the CDR3 DNA reads TGCAGTGTTGGACATACCTATGGCTACACCTTC.

About this clone: The same CDR3 arises from other DNA sequences in this sample as well. The gene calls are TRBV24-1 and TRBJ1-2; 7 nucleotides match TRBD1. V gave up 0 bases and J gave up 4 bases; unmatched junction bases: 4. The CDR3 runs to 15 residues. Germline lookup yields CDR1 KGHDR and CDR2 SFDVKD. This CDR3 is CATSDLQGGVYGYTF. The CDR3 DNA reads as TGTGCCACCAGTGATTTGCAAGGGGGCGTCTATGGCTACACCTTC.

The V and J genes are TRBV19 and TRBJ1-2; D might be TRBD1 (6 bases). Trimming cost V 1 base and J 3 bases, with 12 bases left between them. The CDR3 is 15 residues long. Germline lookup yields CDR1 LNHDA and CDR2 SQIVND (reference sequence). In nucleotides, the CDR3 is TGTGCCAGTAGTATAGCATTGTGGACAGACTATGGCTACACCTTC. It yields the protein CASSIALWTDYGYTF.

In this sample, this clone turned up once. The CDR3 reads CASSFQGGNTEAFF. DNA of the CDR3: TGTGCCAGCAGCTTTCAGGGCGGGAACACTGAAGCTTTCTTT. The chain is built from TRBV5-5 and TRBJ1-1; weak D call: TRBD1 (5 bases). The CDR3 runs to 14 residues. Trimming removed 2 bases at V and 1 base at J, with 9 bases between. Looked up from germline, CDR1 is SGHKS and CDR2 is YYEKEE (reference sequence). Variable domain in full (rest from reference TRBV5-5 and TRBJ1-1): DAGVTQSPTHLIKTRGQQVTLRCSPISGHKSVSWYQQVLGQGPQFIFQYYEKEERGRGNFPDRFSARQFPNYSSELNVNALLLGDSALYLCASSFQGGNTEAFFGQGTRLTVV.

The chain employs TRBV27 and TRBJ1-1; D is uncertain. This CDR3 has 16 amino acids. Germline-derived CDR1 and CDR2 are MNHEY and SMNVEV (reference sequence). V lost 5 bases to trimming and J lost 7 bases, with 23 bases between them. The CDR3 reads CASSPVRRGGVGEAFF. In nucleotides, the CDR3 is TGTGCCAGCAGTCCAGTAAGGCGAGGAGGCGTCGGTGAAGCTTTCTTT.

This clone was observed once. The chain links TRBV7-9 to TRBJ2-3; TRBD2 matches 7 bases. The CDR3 has 15 residues. With V trimmed by 8 bases and J by 0 bases, 8 bases remained unmatched. Germline V gene data show CDR1 as SEHNR and CDR2 as FQNEAQ (reference sequence). CDR3 nucleotides: TGTGCCAGCCATTACGGGCGGGAGAGCACAGATACGCAGTATTTT. Protein sequence: CASHYGRESTDTQYF.

V usage is TRBV3-1 (or the pseudogene TRBV3-2) and J usage is TRBJ1-3; 7 bases match TRBD1. Trimming at V came to 4 bases and at J to 1 base, leaving 1 base not matched to a gene. CDR1 and CDR2 from the germline V gene are LGHDT and YNNKEL (reference sequence). CDR3 length: 14 residues. The CDR3: CASSLQGSGNTIYF. DNA for the CDR3: TGTGCCAGCAGCCTACAGGGGTCTGGAAACACCATATATTTT.